This T cell receptor (beta chain) originates from a study of CD8 T cells in ankylosing spondylitis. The study, taken as a whole, reports: Matched synovial fluid from ankylosing spondylitis patients was reported to be enriched for disease-linked clones. A TCR beta motif made of fewer than ten highly homologous variants seemed typical of ankylosing spondylitis blood. Past research had described some motif variants in reactive arthritis synovial fluid and blood.

This clonotype was seen a handful of times. The antigen is undetermined. One entry per CDR3 protein, called by TCRdb with MiXCR from the 5' RACE reads. The sample comprises approximately 140,000 distinct CDR3 sequences, around two fifths of which are singletons, and 15% rests with the top ten. Germline V gene data show CDR1 as SGHRS and CDR2 as YFSETQ. V lost 2 bases, J lost 2 bases, and 7 bases lay in between. The CDR3 is 13 residues long. The chain has TRBV5-1 and TRBJ1-2, with D uncertain. Specimen: synovial fluid, either unsorted or a sorted T cell fraction (not recorded which). This TCR was recovered from a male donor with ankylosing spondylitis. In nucleotides, the CDR3 is TGCGCCAGCAGCTTCAGCTTCAACTATGGCTACACCTTC. It is translated as CASSFSFNYGYTF. Combining the CDR3 with reference TRBV5-1 and TRBJ1-2 gives the whole variable domain KAGVTQTPRYLIKTRGQQVTLSCSPISGHRSVSWYQQTPGQGLQFLFEYFSETQRNKGNFPGRFSGRQFSNSRSEMNVSTLELGDSALYLCASSFSFNYGYTFGSGTRLTVV.